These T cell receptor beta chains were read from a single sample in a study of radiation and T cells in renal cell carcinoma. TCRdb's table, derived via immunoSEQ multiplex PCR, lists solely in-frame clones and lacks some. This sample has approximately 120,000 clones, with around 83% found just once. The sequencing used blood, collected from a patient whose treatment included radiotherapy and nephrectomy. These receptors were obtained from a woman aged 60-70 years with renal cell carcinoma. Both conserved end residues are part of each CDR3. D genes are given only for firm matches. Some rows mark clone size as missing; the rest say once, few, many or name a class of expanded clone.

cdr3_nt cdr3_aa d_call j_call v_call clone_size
TGTGCCAGCAGCTTGAAGGGGATAAATCAGCCCCAGCATTTT CASSLKGINQPQHF . TRBJ1-5 TRBV5-4 .
TGTGCCAGCAGTTATGGGAGGGGGTACCTAGACGAGCAGTACTTC CASSYGRGYLDEQYF . TRBJ2-7 TRBV6-5 .
TGTGCCGTATCAACCGGGACAGTTGTCGAGCAGTACTTC CAVSTGTVVEQYF TRBD1 TRBJ2-7 TRBV6-1 .
TGTGCCAGCACTTTATTTCGACAGGGTGGTGATAATGAGCAGTTCTTC CASTLFRQGGDNEQFF TRBD1 TRBJ2-1 TRBV11-2 once
TGTGCCAGCAGTTCCTTCGTCCCCGGTATTGATGAAAAACTGTTTTTT CASSSFVPGIDEKLFF . TRBJ1-4 TRBV28 once
TGTGCCAGCAGTTACGGGGGTACGGATGGCTACACCTTC CASSYGGTDGYTF . TRBJ1-2 TRBV6-6 .
TGTGCCAGCAGTGTGGAGGAGGGTGCCTATGGCTACACCTTC CASSVEEGAYGYTF . TRBJ1-2 TRBV2 .
TGTGCCAGCAGCCAATCGGGGGGGGGCGTCAATCAGCCCCAGCATTTT CASSQSGGGVNQPQHF . TRBJ1-5 TRBV16 .
TGTGCCAGCAGCTCAAGCGGCAACACTGAAGCTTTCTTT CASSSSGNTEAFF . TRBJ1-1 TRBV7-6 .
TGTGCCTGGACCTTCGGGGGGGATACGCAGTATTTT CAWTFGGDTQYF TRBD2 TRBJ2-3 TRBV30 .
TGTGCCAGCAGCCGGGACAGGGGGCGTTATAACTATGGCTACACCTTC CASSRDRGRYNYGYTF TRBD1 TRBJ1-2 TRBV5-4 .
TGCGCCAGCAGCCAAGAGGCCACCGTCCAAGAGACCCAGTACTTC CASSQEATVQETQYF . TRBJ2-5 TRBV4-1 .
TGTGCCAGCAGTCCCGACAGACCCTCCTACGAGCAGTACTTC CASSPDRPSYEQYF . TRBJ2-7 TRBV6-5 .
TGTGCCAGCAGCGACTTCACAGGAAACACCATATATTTT CASSDFTGNTIYF . TRBJ1-3 TRBV5-4 .
TGTGCCAGTACTAGCAGGGCTGGAAACACCATATATTTT CASTSRAGNTIYF . TRBJ1-3 TRBV28 .
TGCAGCGTTGGGACTAGCGGGTCCTACAATGAGCAGTTCTTC CSVGTSGSYNEQFF TRBD2 TRBJ2-1 TRBV29-1 .
TGTGCCAGCAGCTTGGTCCAGGGATACACTGAAGCTTTCTTT CASSLVQGYTEAFF . TRBJ1-1 TRBV5-6 few
TGTGCCAGCAGCGCGACAGGGGAGGGGACGAACATTCAGTACTTC CASSATGEGTNIQYF . TRBJ2-4 TRBV25-1 .
TGCAGTGCCAAATATGGCTACACCTTC CSAKYGYTF . TRBJ1-2 TRBV20-1 few
TGTGCCAGTAGTAGGCAGGGAGACCAGCCCCAGCATTTT CASSRQGDQPQHF . TRBJ1-5 TRBV19 few
TGTGCCAGCAGCTTCACTGTGGAGCACCGGGGCAATCAGCCCCAGCATTTT CASSFTVEHRGNQPQHF . TRBJ1-5 TRBV7-2 .
TGTGCCAGCAACTTTCTGGGCGAGCAGTACTTC CASNFLGEQYF . TRBJ2-7 TRBV7-9 .
TGTGCCAGCAGCTTCGGCGGGACTAGCAATGAGCAGTTCTTC CASSFGGTSNEQFF TRBD2 TRBJ2-1 TRBV5-4 .
TGTGCCAGCTCAGAAGACGGGGATACGCAGTATTTT CASSEDGDTQYF . TRBJ2-3 TRBV18 .
TGTGCCAGCAGCTTAGATGTCATCGACACCGGGGAGCTGTTTTTT CASSLDVIDTGELFF . TRBJ2-2 TRBV7-9 .
TGTGCCAGCAGCTTAAGGGCCGGTTTAAACACTGAAGCTTTCTTT CASSLRAGLNTEAFF . TRBJ1-1 TRBV7-3 few
TGTGCCAGCAGCTTAGTGGAGGGGATTGTACATTTT CASSLVEGIVHF . TRBJ1-3 TRBV7-6 .
TGTGCCAGTAGTATGTCCGGGGGCTTTTACAATGAGCAGTTCTTC CASSMSGGFYNEQFF . TRBJ2-1 TRBV19 .
TGCGCCAGCAGCCAAGCCGGAGTTCGCCAGAACACTGAAGCTTTCTTT CASSQAGVRQNTEAFF . TRBJ1-1 TRBV4-1 .
TGTGCCAGCTCACCTGGCGGCACCTACGAGCAGTACTTC CASSPGGTYEQYF . TRBJ2-7 TRBV19 many
TGTGCCAGCAGTGACTCGAGATCAGGAACAGATACGCAGTATTTT CASSDSRSGTDTQYF . TRBJ2-3 TRBV6-4 few
TGTGCCAGCAGCTTGCTTAATAGTTTCGGCTACACCTTC CASSLLNSFGYTF . TRBJ1-2 TRBV7-2 .
TGTGCCAGCAGCCGGGAGACCTATGGCTACACCTTC CASSRETYGYTF . TRBJ1-2 TRBV9 .
TGCAGCGGGTGGGCAGGTAACACTGAAGCTTTCTTT CSGWAGNTEAFF . TRBJ1-1 TRBV29-1 .
TGTGCCAGCAGTTCTCCCAGGGGGCGAAAGAGCTATGGCTACACCTTC CASSSPRGRKSYGYTF TRBD1 TRBJ1-2 TRBV28 .
TGCGCCAGCAGCTTGAACGTGCACACTGAAGCTTTCTTT CASSLNVHTEAFF . TRBJ1-1 TRBV5-1 .
TGCGCCAGCAGCATTCCTAGCGGGGGATCGGGGGAGCAGTACTTC CASSIPSGGSGEQYF TRBD2 TRBJ2-7 TRBV5-1 once
TGTGCCAGCAGCTTAGTGGTGACTCAGCCCCAGCATTTT CASSLVVTQPQHF . TRBJ1-5 TRBV11-2 .
TGCGCCAGCAGCTCGGCTTCAGGTGACACCATATATTTT CASSSASGDTIYF . TRBJ1-3 TRBV5-1 .
TGTGCCAGCAGTTACTCTCGGACAGCCCGTGGAAACACCATATATTTT CASSYSRTARGNTIYF . TRBJ1-3 TRBV6-6 .
TGCAGCTACACTCCGGGACTAGGGGGGGGAGAGCAGTACTTC CSYTPGLGGGEQYF TRBD2 TRBJ2-7 TRBV29-1 few